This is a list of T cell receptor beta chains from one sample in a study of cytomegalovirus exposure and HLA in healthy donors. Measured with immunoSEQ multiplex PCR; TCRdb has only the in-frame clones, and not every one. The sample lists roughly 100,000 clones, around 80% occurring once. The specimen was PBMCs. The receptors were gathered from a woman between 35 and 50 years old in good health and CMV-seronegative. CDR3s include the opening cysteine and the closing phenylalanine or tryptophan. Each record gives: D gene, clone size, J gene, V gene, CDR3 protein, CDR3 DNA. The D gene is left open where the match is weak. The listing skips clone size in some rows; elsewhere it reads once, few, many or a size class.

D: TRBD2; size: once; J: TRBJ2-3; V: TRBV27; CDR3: CASRRLSGVTDTQYF; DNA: TGTGCCAGCAGACGACTTAGCGGGGTCACAGATACGCAGTATTTT
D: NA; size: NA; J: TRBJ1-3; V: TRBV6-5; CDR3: CASTSDTGNTIYF; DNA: TGTGCCAGCACGTCGGACACTGGAAACACCATATATTTT
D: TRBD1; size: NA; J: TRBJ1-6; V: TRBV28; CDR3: CASSSATGTGVTNSPLHF; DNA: TGTGCCAGCAGTTCGGCAACCGGGACAGGGGTGACGAATTCACCCCTCCACTTT
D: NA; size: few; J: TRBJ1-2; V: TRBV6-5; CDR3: CAVGAPNYGYTF; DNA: TGTGCCGTGGGGGCCCCTAACTATGGCTACACCTTC
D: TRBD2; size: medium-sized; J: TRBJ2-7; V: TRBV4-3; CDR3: CASSQDLGLGSSEQYF; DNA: TGCGCCAGCAGCCAAGATCTGGGACTAGGCAGTTCCGAGCAGTACTTC
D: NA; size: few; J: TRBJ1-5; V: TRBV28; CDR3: CASSLSGGNQPQHF; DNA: TGTGCCAGCAGTTTATCAGGGGGCAATCAGCCCCAGCATTTT
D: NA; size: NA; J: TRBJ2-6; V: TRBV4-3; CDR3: CASSQDGTPGANVLTF; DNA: TGCGCCAGCAGCCAAGATGGCACCCCCGGGGCCAACGTCCTGACTTTC
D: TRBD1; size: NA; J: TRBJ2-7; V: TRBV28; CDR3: CASRREDRVIVGRYEQYF; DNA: TGTGCCAGCAGGCGCGAGGACAGGGTTATCGTGGGGAGGTACGAGCAGTACTTC
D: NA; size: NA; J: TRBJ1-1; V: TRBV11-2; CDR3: CASSFGDRLNTEAFF; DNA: TGTGCCAGCAGCTTCGGAGACAGATTGAACACTGAAGCTTTCTTT
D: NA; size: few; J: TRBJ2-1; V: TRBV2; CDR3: CASSDGGDWSNEQFF; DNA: TGTGCCAGCAGTGACGGAGGGGACTGGAGCAATGAGCAGTTCTTC
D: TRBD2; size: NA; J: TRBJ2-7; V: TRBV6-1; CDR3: CASRVSGFKDEQYF; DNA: TGTGCCAGCAGAGTTAGCGGGTTCAAGGACGAGCAGTACTTC
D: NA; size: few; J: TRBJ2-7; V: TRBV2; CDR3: CASSSGRPTYEQYF; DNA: TGTGCCAGCAGTAGCGGACGGCCCACCTACGAGCAGTACTTC
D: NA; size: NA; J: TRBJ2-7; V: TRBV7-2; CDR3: CASSLDIYEQYF; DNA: TGTGCCAGCAGCTTAGATATCTACGAGCAGTACTTC
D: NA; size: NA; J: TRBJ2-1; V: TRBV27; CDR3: CASSLNQFGGDEQFF; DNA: TGTGCCAGCAGTTTAAATCAATTCGGCGGGGATGAGCAGTTCTTC
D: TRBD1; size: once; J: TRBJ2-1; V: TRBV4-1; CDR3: CASSQGQEQFF; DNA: TGCGCCAGCAGCCAGGGACAGGAGCAGTTCTTC
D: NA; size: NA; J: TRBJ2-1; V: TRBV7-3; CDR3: CASSLQRNNEQFF; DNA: TGTGCCAGCAGCTTACAGCGAAACAATGAGCAGTTCTTC
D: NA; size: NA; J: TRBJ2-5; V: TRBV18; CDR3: CASTVGLQETQYF; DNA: TGTGCCAGCACCGTGGGACTCCAAGAGACCCAGTACTTC
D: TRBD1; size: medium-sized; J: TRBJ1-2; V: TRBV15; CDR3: CATSSLDRDYTF; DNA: TGTGCCACCAGCAGCTTGGACAGGGACTACACCTTC
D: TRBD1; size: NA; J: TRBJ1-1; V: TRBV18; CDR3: CASFNYQGGNTEAFF; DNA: TGTGCCAGCTTCAACTACCAGGGGGGTAACACTGAAGCTTTCTTT
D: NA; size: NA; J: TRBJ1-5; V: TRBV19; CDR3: CASSRMGGHQPQHF; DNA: TGTGCCAGTAGTCGCATGGGAGGTCATCAGCCCCAGCATTTT
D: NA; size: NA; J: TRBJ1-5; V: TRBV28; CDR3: CASGGGGQPQHF; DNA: TGTGCCAGTGGAGGGGGGGGGCAGCCCCAGCATTTT
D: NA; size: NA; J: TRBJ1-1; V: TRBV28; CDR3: CASSTPSASGTEAFF; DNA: TGTGCCAGCAGTACCCCCAGCGCCTCGGGCACTGAAGCTTTCTTT
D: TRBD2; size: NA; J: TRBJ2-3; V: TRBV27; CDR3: CASDIGATSGTSSTDTQYF; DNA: TGTGCCAGCGACATTGGGGCGACTAGCGGTACCTCTAGCACAGATACGCAGTATTTT
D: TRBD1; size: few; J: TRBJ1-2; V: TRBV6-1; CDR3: CASSEDFTGGSNYGYTF; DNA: TGTGCCAGCAGTGAAGACTTTACAGGGGGGTCCAACTATGGCTACACCTTC
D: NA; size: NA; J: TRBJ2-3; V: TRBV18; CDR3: CASSPPFSGHLGTDTQYF; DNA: TGTGCCAGCTCACCACCATTTTCGGGACACCTAGGAACAGATACGCAGTATTTT
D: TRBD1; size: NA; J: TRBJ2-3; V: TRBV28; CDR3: CASSLGTGAQYF; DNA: TGTGCCAGCAGTTTAGGGACAGGGGCGCAGTATTTT
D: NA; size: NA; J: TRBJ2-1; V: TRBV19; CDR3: CASSIVGHSYNEQFF; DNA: TGTGCCAGTAGTATAGTTGGCCATTCCTACAATGAGCAGTTCTTC
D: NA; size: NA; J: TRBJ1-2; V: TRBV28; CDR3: CASSQTASNYGYTF; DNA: TGTGCCAGCAGTCAGACAGCGAGTAACTATGGCTACACCTTC
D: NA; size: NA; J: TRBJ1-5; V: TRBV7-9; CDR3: CASSFGDQPQHF; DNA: TGTGCCAGCAGCTTCGGGGATCAGCCCCAGCATTTT
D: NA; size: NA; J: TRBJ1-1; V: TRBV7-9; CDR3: CASSLRGGSEAFF; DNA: TGTGCCAGCAGCCTACGTGGGGGGTCTGAAGCTTTCTTT
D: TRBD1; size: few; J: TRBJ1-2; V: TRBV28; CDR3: CASSLERIRDRGKGYTF; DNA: TGTGCCAGCAGTTTAGAAAGAATCCGGGACAGGGGGAAAGGCTACACCTTC
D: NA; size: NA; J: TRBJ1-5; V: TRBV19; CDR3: CASSMSRLSNSNSNQPQHF; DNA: TGTGCCAGTAGTATGAGTCGTCTTTCGAACTCGAATAGCAATCAGCCCCAGCATTTT
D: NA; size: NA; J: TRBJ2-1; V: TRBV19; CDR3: CASSIAAGPYYNEQFF; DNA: TGTGCCAGTAGTATAGCAGCGGGCCCATACTACAATGAGCAGTTCTTC
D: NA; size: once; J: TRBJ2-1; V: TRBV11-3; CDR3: CASSPPRTETSYNEQFF; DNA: TGTGCCAGCAGCCCCCCAAGGACAGAGACCTCCTACAATGAGCAGTTCTTC
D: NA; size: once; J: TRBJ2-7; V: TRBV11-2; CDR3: CASSWRSEQYF; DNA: TGTGCCAGCAGCTGGAGATCCGAGCAGTACTTC
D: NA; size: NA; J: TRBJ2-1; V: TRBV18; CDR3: CASSRDRSYNEQFF; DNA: TGTGCCAGCTCCCGCGACAGGAGTTACAATGAGCAGTTCTTC
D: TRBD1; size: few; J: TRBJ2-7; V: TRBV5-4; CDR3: CASSGQGAYEQYF; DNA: TGTGCCAGCAGCGGACAGGGCGCCTACGAGCAGTACTTC
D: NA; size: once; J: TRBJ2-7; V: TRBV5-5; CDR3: CASSYGAGTEQQYF; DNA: TGTGCCAGCAGCTATGGGGCAGGGACTGAACAGCAGTACTTC
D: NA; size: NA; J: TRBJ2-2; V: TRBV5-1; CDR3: CASKGENTGELFF; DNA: TGCGCCAGCAAGGGAGAAAACACCGGGGAGCTGTTTTTT
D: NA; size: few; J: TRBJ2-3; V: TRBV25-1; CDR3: CASTGVSFGTDTQYF; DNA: TGTGCCAGCACCGGGGTCTCCTTTGGCACAGATACGCAGTATTTT
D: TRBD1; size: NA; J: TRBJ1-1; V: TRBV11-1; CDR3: CASTDRGMNTEAFF; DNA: TGTGCCAGCACCGACAGGGGGATGAACACTGAAGCTTTCTTT
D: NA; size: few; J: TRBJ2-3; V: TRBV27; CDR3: CASSLLALSTDTQYF; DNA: TGTGCCAGCAGTTTATTAGCGCTTAGCACAGATACGCAGTATTTT
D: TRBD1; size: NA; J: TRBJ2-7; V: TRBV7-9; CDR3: CASSPGTAGYEQYF; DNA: TGTGCCAGCAGCCCCGGGACAGCCGGCTACGAGCAGTACTTC
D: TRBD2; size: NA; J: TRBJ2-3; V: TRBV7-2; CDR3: CASRRKPRLAGGTDTQYF; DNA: TGTGCCAGCAGGCGAAAACCCCGACTAGCGGGAGGAACAGATACGCAGTATTTT
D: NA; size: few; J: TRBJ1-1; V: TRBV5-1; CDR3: CASSLGGFMGGEAFF; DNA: TGCGCCAGCAGCCTCGGCGGTTTCATGGGGGGTGAAGCTTTCTTT
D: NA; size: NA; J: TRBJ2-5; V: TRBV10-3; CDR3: CAISESSSSVETQYF; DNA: TGTGCCATCAGTGAGTCGAGCAGTAGCGTAGAGACCCAGTACTTC
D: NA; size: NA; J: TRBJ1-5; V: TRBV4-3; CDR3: CASSQELGAWQPQHF; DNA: TGCGCCAGCAGCCAAGAGTTGGGGGCATGGCAGCCCCAGCATTTT
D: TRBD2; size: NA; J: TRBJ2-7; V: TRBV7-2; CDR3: CASTRGVIGSTYEQYF; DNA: TGTGCCAGCACCCGGGGGGTTATCGGGAGCACCTACGAGCAGTACTTC
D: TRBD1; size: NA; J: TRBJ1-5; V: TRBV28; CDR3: CASLARGGAGQPQHF; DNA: TGTGCCAGCCTAGCCCGAGGGGGCGCGGGTCAGCCCCAGCATTTT